The present T cell receptor beta chain was sequenced within a study of T cells in pancreatic ductal adenocarcinoma. General observations from the study: Unique clonotypes were about 8.2-fold more numerous in blood than in tumor. Enrichment of CD45RO+ effector over naive T cells in tumors may bias clonality. The resected pancreatic cancer cohort was biased toward the minority with early-stage disease.

This clone was detected once. Its target is unknown. TCRdb's copy holds only in-frame clones and misses some; the assay was immunoSEQ multiplex PCR. The repertoire has 85,000 to 120,000 clones, roughly 96% of them found once; the top ten carry around 2.9%. Surgery without prior neoadjuvant therapy was the treatment of the selected pancreatic ductal adenocarcinoma patients. The source is a human donor with pancreatic ductal adenocarcinoma. The sequenced sample consisted of PBMCs.

The CDR3 DNA is TGTGCCAGCAGCTCCTCCGGACAGCTCACAGATACGCAGTATTTT. It translates to CASSSSGQLTDTQYF. The rearrangement uses TRBV7-3 and TRBJ2-3; D is possibly TRBD1 (6 bases). This CDR3 has 15 amino acids. The V gene's germline CDR1 is SGHTA and CDR2 FQGTGA. The V and J ends lost 4 bases and 2 bases respectively, with 13 bases between them.